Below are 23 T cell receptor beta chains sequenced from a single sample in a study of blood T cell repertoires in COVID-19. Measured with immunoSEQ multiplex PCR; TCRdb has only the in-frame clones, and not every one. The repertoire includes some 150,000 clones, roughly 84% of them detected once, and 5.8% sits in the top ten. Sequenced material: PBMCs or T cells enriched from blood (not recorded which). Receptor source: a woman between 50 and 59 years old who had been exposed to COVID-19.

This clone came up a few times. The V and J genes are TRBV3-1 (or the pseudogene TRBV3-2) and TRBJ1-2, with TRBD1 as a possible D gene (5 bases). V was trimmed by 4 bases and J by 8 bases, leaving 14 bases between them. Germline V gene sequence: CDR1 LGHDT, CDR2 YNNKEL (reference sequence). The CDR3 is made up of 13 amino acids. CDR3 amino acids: CASSPFGAWGYTF. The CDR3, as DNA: TGTGCCAGCAGCCCCTTTGGGGCTTGGGGCTACACCTTC.

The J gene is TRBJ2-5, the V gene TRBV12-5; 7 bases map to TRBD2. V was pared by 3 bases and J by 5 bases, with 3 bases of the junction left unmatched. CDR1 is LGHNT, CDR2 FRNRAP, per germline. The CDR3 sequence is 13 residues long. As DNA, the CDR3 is TGTGCTAGTGGTTTAGCGGGAAGGGAGACCCAGTACTTC. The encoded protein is CASGLAGRETQYF.

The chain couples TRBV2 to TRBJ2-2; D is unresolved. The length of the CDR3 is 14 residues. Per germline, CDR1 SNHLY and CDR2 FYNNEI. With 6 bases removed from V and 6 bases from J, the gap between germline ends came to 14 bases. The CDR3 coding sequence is TGTGCCAGCAGCGCTTCAGTTGTCCCCGGGGAGCTGTTTTTT. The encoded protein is CASSASVVPGELFF.

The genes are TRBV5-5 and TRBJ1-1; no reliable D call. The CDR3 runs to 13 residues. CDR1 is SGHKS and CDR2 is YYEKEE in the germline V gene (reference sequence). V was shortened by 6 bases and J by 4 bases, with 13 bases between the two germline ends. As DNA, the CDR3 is TGTGCCAGCACCACTTTAGGGAGCACTGAAGCTTTCTTT. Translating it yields CASTTLGSTEAFF. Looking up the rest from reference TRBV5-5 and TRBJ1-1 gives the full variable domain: DAGVTQSPTHLIKTRGQQVTLRCSPISGHKSVSWYQQVLGQGPQFIFQYYEKEERGRGNFPDRFSARQFPNYSSELNVNALLLGDSALYLCASTTLGSTEAFFGQGTRLTVV.

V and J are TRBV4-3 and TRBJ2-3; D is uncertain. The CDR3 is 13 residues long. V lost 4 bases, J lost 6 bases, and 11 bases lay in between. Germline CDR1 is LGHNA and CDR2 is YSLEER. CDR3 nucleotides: TGCGCCAGCAGCCCCCTAGTTGGCGATACGCAGTATTTT. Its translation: CASSPLVGDTQYF.

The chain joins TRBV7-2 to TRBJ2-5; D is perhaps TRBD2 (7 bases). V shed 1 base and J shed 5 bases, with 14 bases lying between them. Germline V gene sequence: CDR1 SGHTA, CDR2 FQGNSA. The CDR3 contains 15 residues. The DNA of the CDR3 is TGTGCCAGCAGCTTAGTCGCGGGGGCGGGGGAGACCCAGTACTTC. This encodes CASSLVAGAGETQYF.

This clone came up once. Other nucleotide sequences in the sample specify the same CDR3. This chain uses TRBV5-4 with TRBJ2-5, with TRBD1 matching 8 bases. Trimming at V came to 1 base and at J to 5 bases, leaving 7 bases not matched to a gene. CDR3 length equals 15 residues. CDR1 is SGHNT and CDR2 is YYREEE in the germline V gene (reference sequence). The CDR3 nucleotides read TGTGCCAGCAGCTTGTCGACAGGGGTCGGGGAGACCCAGTACTTC. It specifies CASSLSTGVGETQYF.

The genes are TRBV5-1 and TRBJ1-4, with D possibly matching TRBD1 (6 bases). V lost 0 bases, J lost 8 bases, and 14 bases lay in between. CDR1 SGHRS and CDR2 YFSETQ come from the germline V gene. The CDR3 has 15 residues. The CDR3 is CASSLVSRQEEKLFF. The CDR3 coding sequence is TGCGCCAGCAGCTTGGTCTCCAGACAGGAAGAAAAACTGTTTTTT.

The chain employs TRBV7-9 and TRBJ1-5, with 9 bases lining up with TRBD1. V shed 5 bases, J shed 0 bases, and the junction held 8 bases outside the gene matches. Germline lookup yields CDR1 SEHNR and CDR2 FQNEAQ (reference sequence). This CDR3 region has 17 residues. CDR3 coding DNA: TGTGCCAGCAGCCCGGCGAGACAGGGGGATAGCAATCAGCCCCAGCATTTT. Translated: CASSPARQGDSNQPQHF.

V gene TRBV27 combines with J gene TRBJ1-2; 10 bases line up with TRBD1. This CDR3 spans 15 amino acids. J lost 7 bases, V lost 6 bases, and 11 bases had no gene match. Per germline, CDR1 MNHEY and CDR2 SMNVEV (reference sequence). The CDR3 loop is CASRPHLTGGVGYTF. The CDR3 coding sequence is TGTGCCAGCAGGCCCCATTTGACAGGGGGCGTTGGCTACACCTTC.

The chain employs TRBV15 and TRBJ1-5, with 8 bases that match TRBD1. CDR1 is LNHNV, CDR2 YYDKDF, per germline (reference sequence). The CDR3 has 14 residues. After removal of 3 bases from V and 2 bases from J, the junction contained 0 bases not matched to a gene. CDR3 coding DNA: TGTGCCACCAGCAGGACAGGGGGCAATCAGCCCCAGCATTTT. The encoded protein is CATSRTGGNQPQHF.

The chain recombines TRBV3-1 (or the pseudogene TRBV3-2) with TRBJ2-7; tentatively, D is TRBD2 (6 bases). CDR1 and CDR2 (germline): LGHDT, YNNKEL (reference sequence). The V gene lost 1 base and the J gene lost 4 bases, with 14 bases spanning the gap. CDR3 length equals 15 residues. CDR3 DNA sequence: TGTGCCAGCAGCCAAGGGGAGGACCCGGGATACGAGCAGTACTTC. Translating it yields CASSQGEDPGYEQYF.

Here the CDR3 reads CASSYGQSGEKLFF. The CDR3 DNA reads as TGTGCCAGCAGCTATGGCCAGTCAGGAGAAAAACTGTTTTTT. This chain connects TRBV5-4 to TRBJ1-4, with D unclear. This CDR3 has 14 amino acids. The germline V and J ends were trimmed by 3 bases and 8 bases, with 14 bases remaining between them. CDR1 SGHNT and CDR2 YYREEE come from the germline V gene (reference sequence).

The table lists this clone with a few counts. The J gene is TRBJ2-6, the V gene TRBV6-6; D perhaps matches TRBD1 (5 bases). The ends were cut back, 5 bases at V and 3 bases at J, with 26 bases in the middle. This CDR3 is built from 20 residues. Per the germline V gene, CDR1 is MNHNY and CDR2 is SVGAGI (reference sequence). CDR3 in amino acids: CASSHRSRSLGSGGANVLTF. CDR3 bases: TGTGCCAGCAGTCACAGGTCCCGGTCATTGGGATCTGGTGGGGCCAACGTCCTGACTTTC.

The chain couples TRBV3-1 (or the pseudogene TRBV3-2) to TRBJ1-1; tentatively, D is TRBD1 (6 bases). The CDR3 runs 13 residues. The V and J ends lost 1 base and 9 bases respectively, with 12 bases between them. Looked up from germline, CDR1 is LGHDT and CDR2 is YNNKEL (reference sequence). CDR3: CASSQALGDKAFF. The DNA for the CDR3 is TGTGCCAGCAGCCAAGCCCTTGGGGACAAAGCTTTCTTT.

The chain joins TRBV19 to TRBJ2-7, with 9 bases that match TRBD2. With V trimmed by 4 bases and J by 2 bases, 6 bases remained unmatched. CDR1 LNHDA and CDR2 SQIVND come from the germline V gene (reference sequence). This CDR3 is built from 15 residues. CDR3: CASSSPAGGTYEQYF. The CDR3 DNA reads TGTGCCAGTAGTAGCCCAGCGGGAGGAACCTACGAGCAGTACTTC.

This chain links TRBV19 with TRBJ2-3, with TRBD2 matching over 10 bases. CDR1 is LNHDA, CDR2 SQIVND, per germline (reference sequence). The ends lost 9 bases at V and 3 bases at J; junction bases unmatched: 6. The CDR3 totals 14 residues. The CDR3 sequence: CASRGLAATDTQYF. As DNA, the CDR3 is TGTGCCAGCCGTGGACTAGCGGCAACAGATACGCAGTATTTT.

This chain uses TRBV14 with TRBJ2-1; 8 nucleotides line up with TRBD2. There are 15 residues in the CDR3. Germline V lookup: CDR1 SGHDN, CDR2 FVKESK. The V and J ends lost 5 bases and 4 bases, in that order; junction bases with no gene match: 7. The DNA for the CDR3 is TGTGCCAGCAGCTTGACGGGGGGGGTTTACAATGAGCAGTTCTTC. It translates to CASSLTGGVYNEQFF. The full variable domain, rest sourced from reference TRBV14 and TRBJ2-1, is EAGVTQFPSHSVIEKGQTVTLRCDPISGHDNLYWYRRVMGKEIKFLLHFVKESKQDESGMPNNRFLAERTGGTYSTLKVQPAELEDSGVYFCASSLTGGVYNEQFFGPGTRLTVL.

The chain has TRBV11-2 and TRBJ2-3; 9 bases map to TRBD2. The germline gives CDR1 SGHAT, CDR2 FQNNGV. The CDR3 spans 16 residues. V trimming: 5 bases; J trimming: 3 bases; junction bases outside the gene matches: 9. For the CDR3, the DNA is TGTGCCAGCAGCCGTAGCGGGGGCCCCCGGACAGATACGCAGTATTTT. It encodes CASSRSGGPRTDTQYF.

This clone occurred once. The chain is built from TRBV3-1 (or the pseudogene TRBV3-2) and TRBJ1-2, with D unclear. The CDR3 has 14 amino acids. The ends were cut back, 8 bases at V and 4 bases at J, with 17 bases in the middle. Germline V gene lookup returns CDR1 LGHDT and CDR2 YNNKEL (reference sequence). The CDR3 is CASAPLGGPYGYTF. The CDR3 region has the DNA TGTGCCAGCGCCCCTTTAGGAGGACCCTATGGCTACACCTTC.

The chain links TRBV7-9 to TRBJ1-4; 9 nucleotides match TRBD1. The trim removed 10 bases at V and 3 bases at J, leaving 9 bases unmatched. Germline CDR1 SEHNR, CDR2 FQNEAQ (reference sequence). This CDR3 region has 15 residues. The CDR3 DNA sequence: TGTGCCACCCGACAGGGGGGTAAATCTAATGAAAAACTGTTTTTT. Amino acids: CATRQGGKSNEKLFF.

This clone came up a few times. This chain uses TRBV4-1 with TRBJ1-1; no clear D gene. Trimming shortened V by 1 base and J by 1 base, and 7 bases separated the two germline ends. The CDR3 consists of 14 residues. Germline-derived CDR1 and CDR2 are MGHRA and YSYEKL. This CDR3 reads CASSQANRNTEAFF. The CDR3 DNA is TGCGCCAGCAGCCAAGCAAACAGGAACACTGAAGCTTTCTTT.

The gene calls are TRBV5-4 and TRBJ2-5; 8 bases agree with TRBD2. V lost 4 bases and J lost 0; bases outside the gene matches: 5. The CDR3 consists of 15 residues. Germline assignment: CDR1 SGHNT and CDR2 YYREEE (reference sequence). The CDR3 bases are TGTGCCAGCAGCCCCAGCGGGGGTTACCAAGAGACCCAGTACTTC. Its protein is CASSPSGGYQETQYF. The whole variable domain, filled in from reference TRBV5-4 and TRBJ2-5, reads ETGVTQSPTHLIKTRGQQVTLRCSSQSGHNTVSWYQQALGQGPQFIFQYYREEENGRGNFPPRFSGLQFPNYSSELNVNALELDDSALYLCASSPSGGYQETQYFGPGTRLLVL.